This T cell receptor (beta chain) came from a study of OX40 agonist ivuxolimab in advanced cancers. Comments on this clone: Antigen specificity is unknown.

Samples were taken at baseline and on day 1 of cycles 4 and 7. Whole-study findings and limits: Partial responders at 0.1-3.0 mg/kg showed near-lowest clonal expansion.

Measured with immunoSEQ multiplex PCR; TCRdb has only the in-frame clones, and not every one. This sample has around 20,000 clones, with 65% to 80% found just once. CDR3 length: 11 residues. V gave up 4 bases and J gave up 7 bases, with 8 bases separating them. Germline V gene sequence: CDR1 SGHRS, CDR2 YFSETQ. The receptor comes from an adult with an advanced solid tumor such as melanoma, head and neck, liver or kidney cancer. The chain recombines TRBV5-1 with TRBJ1-2; D gene unclear. The sequenced sample was CD4+ or CD8+ T cells sorted from blood, obtained in a trial of the OX40 agonist ivuxolimab. In nucleotides, the CDR3 is TGCGCCAGCAGCGACAAGGGTGGCTACACCTTC. This encodes CASSDKGGYTF.